A single sample gave rise to the 14 T cell receptor beta chains below, sequenced in a study of tumor and adjacent non-tumor tissue in lung cancer listed by TCRdb under 2018. RNA was isolated from bulk unsorted tissue, and RNA quality was assessed with a NanoDrop ND-1000 and an Agilent 2100. The library was built by means of multiplex PCR. TCRdb names Illumina HiSeq 2500 as the instrument used. TCRbeta libraries were built by three rounds of nested PCR using primers (Table S4), following protocols modified from ARM-PCR. Using fastp trimming at Q25 and MiXCR clonotype assembly, TCRdb reanalyzed the public sequencing data and kept in-frame beta chains. Rows with a matching CDR3 protein are joined into one entry that keeps the most common DNA and genes. The sample profile shows 100,000 to 150,000 distinct CDR3 sequences; approximately 71% of them were found once. Of the sample, roughly 13% is held by the ten largest clones.

Sequenced material: lung tumor tissue. The receptors come from a young man with non-small cell lung cancer.

A remark on this clonotype: A much more abundant neighbour one base away suggests this may be a read error. The chain has TRBV29-1 and TRBJ1-2, with TRBD1 identical over 7 bases. The CDR3 extends over 14 amino acids. The germline CDR1 and CDR2 sequences are SQVTM and ANQGSEA. CDR3 in amino acids: CSTARDSTNYSYTF. CDR3 bases: TGCAGCACGGCCCGGGACAGCACTAACTATAGCTACACCTTC.

On this clonotype: Germline and junction disagree at one end, which may indicate a read error. The chain carries TRBV6-5 and TRBJ2-1; TRBD1 agrees at 8 bases. CDR1 is MNHEY, CDR2 SVGAGI, per germline. This CDR3 is built from 15 residues. CDR3 region: CVSSYRGARDPEQFF. The CDR3 DNA is TGTGTCAGCAGTTACAGGGGGGCGCGGGACCCTGAGCAGTTCTTC.

Concerning this clonotype: Being one base from a much bigger clone, this may be a read error. The genes are TRBV18 and TRBJ2-3; the match to TRBD1 covers 7 bases. J gave up 7 bases and V 4 bases, and 17 bases lay outside the gene matches. Germline V gene data show CDR1 as KGHSH and CDR2 as LQKENI. This CDR3 contains 17 residues. The CDR3 DNA is TGTGCCAGCTCACTACCGAGCGACAGGGTCCTCCTTCATACGCAGTATTTT. Encoded protein: CASSLPSDRVLLHTQYF.

As regards this clonotype: The germline gene is not matched at one end of the junction; a read error may be the cause. This sequence joins TRBV6-6 and TRBJ2-7; no definite D call. CDR3 size: 14 residues. In germline, CDR1 is MNHNY, CDR2 SVGAGI (reference sequence). CDR3 protein: CASTRGGNSYEQYF. The CDR3 coding sequence is TGTGCCAGCACCCGCGGCGGCAACTCCTATGAGCAGTACTTC.

Note on this clonotype: At one end the junction does not follow the germline gene, possibly because of a read error. The chain uses TRBV20-1 and TRBJ2-7; 7 positions match TRBD1. Germline V lookup: CDR1 DFQATT, CDR2 SNEGSKA (reference sequence). This CDR3 comprises 14 residues. For the CDR3, the DNA is TGCAATGCTGTACCGACAGGGACCCACTACGAACAGTACTTC. This sequence encodes CNAVPTGTHYEQYF.

V gene TRBV4-1 combines with J gene TRBJ2-3, with a weak D call TRBD1 (6 bases). V shed 4 bases and J shed 6 bases, with 17 bases lying between them. Germline V CDR1 and CDR2: MGHRA, YSYEKL. The CDR3 extends over 15 amino acids. Here the CDR3 reads CASSLGSGGRDTQYF. The CDR3 coding sequence is TGCGCCAGCAGCCTCGGTAGTGGGGGCAGGGATACGCAGTATTTT.

This clonotype was recorded only once. Just one base apart from a much larger clone, this may be a read error. The rearrangement uses TRBV29-1 and TRBJ1-1; possibly TRBD1 for D (5 bases). V dropped 4 bases and J dropped 6 bases, with 15 bases sitting between them. CDR3 length equals 13 residues. Germline loops: CDR1 SQVTM, CDR2 ANQGSEA. As DNA, the CDR3 is TGCAGCGTTGTACACGGACAAGACTCTGAAGCTTTCTTT. Protein product: CSVVHGQDSEAFF.

Concerning this clonotype: The junction departs from the called germline gene at one end, perhaps through a read error. The CDR3 nucleotides are TGCAGTGCTCGGTCTAGCGGCTATGAGCAATACTTC. Its translation is CSARSSGYEQYF. This chain uses TRBV20-1 with TRBJ2-7; TRBD2 aligns across 7 bases. This CDR3 contains 12 residues. Germline values: CDR1 DFQATT, CDR2 SNEGSKA (reference sequence).

V usage is TRBV12-3 or TRBV12-4 and J usage is TRBJ1-3; D is unclear. V was shortened by 4 bases and J by 3 bases, with 10 bases between the two germline ends. There are 14 residues in the CDR3. CDR3 nucleotide sequence: TGTGCCAGCAGTTCCCAGCAGCTTGGAAACACCATATATTTT. Translated: CASSSQQLGNTIYF.

As concerns this clonotype: A clone one base away is much larger, so this may be a read error. This chain connects TRBV6-5 to TRBJ1-4, with D possibly being TRBD1 (5 bases). CDR1 is MNHEY, CDR2 SVGAGI, per germline. CDR3 length equals 14 residues. CDR3 nucleotides: TGTGCCTGCAGGTCAGGCGGGACCGACGAAAAACTGTTTTTT. This sequence encodes CACRSGGTDEKLFF.

With respect to this clonotype: Its ends do not fully match the called genes, so a read error is possible. The CDR3, as DNA: TGTGCCAGCAGTTCGAGCTACTACGAGCAGTATTTC. Translating gives CASSSSYYEQYF. This chain joins TRBV6-2 or TRBV6-3 and TRBJ2-7; D not certain. This CDR3 has 12 amino acids. Germline CDR1 reads MNHEY; CDR2 reads SVGEGT.

A note on this clonotype: The junction differs from germline at one of its ends, possibly a read error. V gene TRBV11-3 combines with J gene TRBJ2-5; 10 bases are shared with TRBD2. This CDR3 is built from 15 residues. Germline V gene data show CDR1 as SGHNT and CDR2 as YENEEA. CDR3 in amino acids: CASSLEAGGQKTQYF. The CDR3, as DNA: TGTGCCAGCAGCTTAGAAGCGGGAGGGCAGAAGACCCAATACTTC.

As to this clonotype: Here the CDR3 omits its conserved ending phenylalanine or tryptophan, so a read error is the likely source. The CDR3 region is CARSLDRGRESWNEQFL. CDR3 DNA sequence: TGTGCCCGCAGCTTAGATCGAGGTAGGGAAAGTTGGAATGAGCAGTTCCTC. V gene TRBV11-2 combines with J gene TRBJ2-1, with D unclear. The germline V gene has CDR1 SGHAT and CDR2 FQNNGV. The CDR3 contains 17 residues.

The chain employs TRBV12-3 or TRBV12-4 and TRBJ1-5, with TRBD1 matching over 7 bases. The CDR3 extends over 15 amino acids. Trimming cost V 2 bases and J 5 bases; bases outside gene matches: 6. CDR3 bases: TGTGCCAGCAGTTTAAACAGGGGAGGGCATCAGCCCCAGCATTTT. This gives the protein CASSLNRGGHQPQHF.